This T cell receptor (beta chain) comes out of a study of T-cell reconstitution after alpha-beta-depleted transplantation in children. Construction of the TCRbeta library involved unique molecular identifiers. MiXCR, applied by TCRdb to the PCR reads, yields one record per CDR3 protein. The profile shows roughly 670,000 distinct CDR3 sequences, under 15% of them singletons. This CDR3 region has 12 residues. The germline V gene encodes CDR1 DFQATT and CDR2 SNEGSKA (reference sequence). J was trimmed by 8 bases and V by 1 base; bases with no gene match: 4. This clonotype was counted at least ten times. Its cognate antigen is unknown. The study, taken as a whole, reports: T cells produced anew were the main source of T-cell counts and diversity one year after transplant.

The TCR originated in a girl aged 2 to 10 with congenital amegakaryocytic thrombocytopenia, due to receive a stem cell transplant. Sequencing used PBMCs, obtained before TCRalphabeta/CD19-depleted stem cell transplant. The V gene is TRBV20-1, the J gene TRBJ1-1, with TRBD1 identical over 7 bases. CDR3 region: CSARGQGVEAFF. Written as DNA, the CDR3 is TGCAGTGCTAGAGGACAGGGAGTGGAAGCTTTCTTT.